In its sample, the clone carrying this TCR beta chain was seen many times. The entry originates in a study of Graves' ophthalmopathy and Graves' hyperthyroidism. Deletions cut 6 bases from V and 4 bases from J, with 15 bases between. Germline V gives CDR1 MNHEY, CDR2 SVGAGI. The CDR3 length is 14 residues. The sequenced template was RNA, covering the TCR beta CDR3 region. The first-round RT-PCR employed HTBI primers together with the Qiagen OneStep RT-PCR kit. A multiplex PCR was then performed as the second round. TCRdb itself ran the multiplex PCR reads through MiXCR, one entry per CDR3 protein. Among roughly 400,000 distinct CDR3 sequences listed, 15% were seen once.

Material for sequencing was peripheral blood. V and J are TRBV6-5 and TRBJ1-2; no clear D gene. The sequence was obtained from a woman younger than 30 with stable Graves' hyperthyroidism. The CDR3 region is CASSSPGNPYGYTF. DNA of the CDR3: TGTGCCAGCAGCTCTCCAGGAAACCCCTATGGCTACACCTTC.